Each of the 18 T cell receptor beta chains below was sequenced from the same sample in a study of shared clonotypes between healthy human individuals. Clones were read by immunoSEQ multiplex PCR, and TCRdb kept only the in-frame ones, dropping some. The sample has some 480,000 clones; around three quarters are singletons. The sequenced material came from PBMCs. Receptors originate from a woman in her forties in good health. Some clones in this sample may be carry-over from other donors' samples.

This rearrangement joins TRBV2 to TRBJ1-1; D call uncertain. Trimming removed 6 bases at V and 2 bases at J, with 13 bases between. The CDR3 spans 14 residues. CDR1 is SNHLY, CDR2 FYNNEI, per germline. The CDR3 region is CASSPVESNTEAFF. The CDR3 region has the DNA TGTGCCAGCAGCCCCGTGGAAAGCAACACTGAAGCTTTCTTT.

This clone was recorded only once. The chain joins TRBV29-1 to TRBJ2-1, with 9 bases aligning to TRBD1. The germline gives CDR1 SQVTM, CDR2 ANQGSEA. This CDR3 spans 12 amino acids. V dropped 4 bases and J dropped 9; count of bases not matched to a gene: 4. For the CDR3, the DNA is TGCAGCGTTGCGGGGACAGGGCTTGAGCAGTTCTTC. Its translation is CSVAGTGLEQFF.

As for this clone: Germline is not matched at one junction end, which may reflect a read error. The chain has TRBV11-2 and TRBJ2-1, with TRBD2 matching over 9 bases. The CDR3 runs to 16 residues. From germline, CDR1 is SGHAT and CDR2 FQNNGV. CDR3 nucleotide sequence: TGTGGCAGCAGGAATAGCGGGAGAGGCTCCTACAATGAGCAGTTCTTC. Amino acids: CGSRNSGRGSYNEQFF.

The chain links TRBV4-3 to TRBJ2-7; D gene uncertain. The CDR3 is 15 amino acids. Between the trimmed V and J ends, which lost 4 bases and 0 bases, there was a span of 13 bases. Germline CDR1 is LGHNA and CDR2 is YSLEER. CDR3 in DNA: TGCGCCAGCAGCCCTCTTCACTACTCCTCCTACGAGCAGTACTTC. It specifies CASSPLHYSSYEQYF.

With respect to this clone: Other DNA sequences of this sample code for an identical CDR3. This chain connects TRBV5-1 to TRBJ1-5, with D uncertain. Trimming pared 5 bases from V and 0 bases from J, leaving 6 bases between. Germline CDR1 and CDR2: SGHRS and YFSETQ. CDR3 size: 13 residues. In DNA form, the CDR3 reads TGCGCCAGCAGTGAGAATAGCAATCAGCCCCAGCATTTT. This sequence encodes CASSENSNQPQHF.

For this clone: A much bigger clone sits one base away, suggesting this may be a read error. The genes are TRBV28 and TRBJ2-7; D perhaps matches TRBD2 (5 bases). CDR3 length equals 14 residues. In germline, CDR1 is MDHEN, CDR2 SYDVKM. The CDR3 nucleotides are TGTGCCAGCACCGACGGGATCTCCTCCTACGGGCAGTACTTC. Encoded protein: CASTDGISSYGQYF.

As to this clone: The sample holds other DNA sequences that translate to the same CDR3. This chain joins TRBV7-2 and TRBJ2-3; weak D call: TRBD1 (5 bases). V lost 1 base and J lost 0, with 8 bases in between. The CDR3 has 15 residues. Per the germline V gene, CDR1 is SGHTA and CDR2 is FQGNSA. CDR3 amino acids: CASSLGQPSTDTQYF. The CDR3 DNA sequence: TGTGCCAGCAGCTTAGGACAGCCCAGCACAGATACGCAGTATTTT.

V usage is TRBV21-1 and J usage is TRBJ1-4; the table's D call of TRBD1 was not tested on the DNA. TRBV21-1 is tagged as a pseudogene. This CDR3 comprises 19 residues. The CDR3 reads CASSKGTGGEPATNEKLFF. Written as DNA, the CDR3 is TGTGCCAGCAGCAAGGGGACAGGGGGAGAACCTGCAACTAATGAAAAACTGTTTTTT.

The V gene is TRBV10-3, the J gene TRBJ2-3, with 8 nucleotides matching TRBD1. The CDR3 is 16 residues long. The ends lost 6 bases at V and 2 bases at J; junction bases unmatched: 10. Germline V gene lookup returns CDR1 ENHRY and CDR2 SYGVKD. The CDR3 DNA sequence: TGTGCCATCAGACCTCCGGGACAGGACAACACAGATACGCAGTATTTT. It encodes CAIRPPGQDNTDTQYF.

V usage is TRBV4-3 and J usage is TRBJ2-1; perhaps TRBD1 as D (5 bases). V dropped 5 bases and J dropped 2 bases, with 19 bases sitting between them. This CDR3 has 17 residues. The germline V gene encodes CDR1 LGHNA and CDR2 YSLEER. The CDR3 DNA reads TGCGCCAGCAGCTCCCGACAGCACCAAACGACCTACAATGAGCAGTTCTTC. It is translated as CASSSRQHQTTYNEQFF.

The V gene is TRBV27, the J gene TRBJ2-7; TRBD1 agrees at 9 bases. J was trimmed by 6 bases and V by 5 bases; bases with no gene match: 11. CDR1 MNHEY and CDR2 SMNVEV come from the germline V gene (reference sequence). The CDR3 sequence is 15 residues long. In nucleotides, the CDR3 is TGTGCCAGCAGTGTTACTACCGGGACAGGGCCCGAGCAGTACTTC. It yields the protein CASSVTTGTGPEQYF.

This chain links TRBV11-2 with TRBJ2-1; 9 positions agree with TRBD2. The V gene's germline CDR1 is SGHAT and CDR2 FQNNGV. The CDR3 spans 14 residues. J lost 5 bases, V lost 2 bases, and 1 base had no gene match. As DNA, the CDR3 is TGTGCCAGCAGCTTAAGCGGGAGGAACAATGAGCAGTTCTTC. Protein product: CASSLSGRNNEQFF.

The CDR3 region is CASSPRDRMNTEAFF. The CDR3 DNA reads TGTGCCAGTAGTCCCCGGGACAGGATGAACACTGAAGCTTTCTTT. The chain uses TRBV19 and TRBJ1-1, with 8 bases fitting TRBD1. The V gene end was trimmed by 5 bases and the J gene end by 0 bases; junction bases not matched to a gene: 5. Germline loops: CDR1 LNHDA, CDR2 SQIVND (reference sequence). This CDR3 has 15 residues.

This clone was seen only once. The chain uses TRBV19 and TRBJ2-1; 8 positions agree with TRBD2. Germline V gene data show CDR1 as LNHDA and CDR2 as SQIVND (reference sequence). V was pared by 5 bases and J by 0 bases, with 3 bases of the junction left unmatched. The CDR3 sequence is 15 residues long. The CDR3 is CASSWLAGSYNEQFF. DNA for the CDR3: TGTGCCAGTAGTTGGCTAGCGGGCTCCTACAATGAGCAGTTCTTC.

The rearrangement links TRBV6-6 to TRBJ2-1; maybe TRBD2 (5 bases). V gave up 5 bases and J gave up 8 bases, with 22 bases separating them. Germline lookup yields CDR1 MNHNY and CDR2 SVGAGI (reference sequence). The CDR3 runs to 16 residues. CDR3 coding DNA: TGTGCCAGCAGTCCTCGGGCGGGCGTGCTTTCGGATGAGCAGTTCTTC. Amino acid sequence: CASSPRAGVLSDEQFF.

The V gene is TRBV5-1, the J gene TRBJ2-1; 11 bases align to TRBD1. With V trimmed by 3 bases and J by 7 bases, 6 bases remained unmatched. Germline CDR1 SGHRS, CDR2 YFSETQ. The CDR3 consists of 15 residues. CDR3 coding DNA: TGCGCCAGCAGCTGGGGACAGGGGGAGATGAATGAGCAGTTCTTC. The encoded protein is CASSWGQGEMNEQFF.

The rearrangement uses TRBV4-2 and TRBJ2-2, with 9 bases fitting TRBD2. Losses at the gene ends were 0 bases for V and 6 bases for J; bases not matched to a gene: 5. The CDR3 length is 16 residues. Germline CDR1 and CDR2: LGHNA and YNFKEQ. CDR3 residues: CASSQEVAGASGELFF. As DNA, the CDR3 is TGTGCCAGCAGCCAAGAAGTAGCGGGAGCTTCCGGGGAGCTGTTTTTT.

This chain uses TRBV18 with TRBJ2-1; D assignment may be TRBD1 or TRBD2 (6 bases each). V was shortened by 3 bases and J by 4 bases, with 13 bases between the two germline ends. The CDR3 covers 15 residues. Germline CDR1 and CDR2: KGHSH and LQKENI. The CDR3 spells CASSPLGGGYNEQFF. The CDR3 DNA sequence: TGTGCCAGCTCACCCCTAGGAGGGGGGTACAATGAGCAGTTCTTC.